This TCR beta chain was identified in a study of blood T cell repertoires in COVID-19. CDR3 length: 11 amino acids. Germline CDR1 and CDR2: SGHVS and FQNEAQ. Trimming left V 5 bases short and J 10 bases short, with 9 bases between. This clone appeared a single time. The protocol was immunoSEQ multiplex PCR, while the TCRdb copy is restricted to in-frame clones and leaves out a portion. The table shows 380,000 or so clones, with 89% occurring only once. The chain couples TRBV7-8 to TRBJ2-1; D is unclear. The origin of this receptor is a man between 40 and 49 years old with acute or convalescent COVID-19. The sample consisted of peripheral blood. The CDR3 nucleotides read TGTGCCAGCAGCCTAAGAACAGAGCAGTTCTTC. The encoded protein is CASSLRTEQFF.